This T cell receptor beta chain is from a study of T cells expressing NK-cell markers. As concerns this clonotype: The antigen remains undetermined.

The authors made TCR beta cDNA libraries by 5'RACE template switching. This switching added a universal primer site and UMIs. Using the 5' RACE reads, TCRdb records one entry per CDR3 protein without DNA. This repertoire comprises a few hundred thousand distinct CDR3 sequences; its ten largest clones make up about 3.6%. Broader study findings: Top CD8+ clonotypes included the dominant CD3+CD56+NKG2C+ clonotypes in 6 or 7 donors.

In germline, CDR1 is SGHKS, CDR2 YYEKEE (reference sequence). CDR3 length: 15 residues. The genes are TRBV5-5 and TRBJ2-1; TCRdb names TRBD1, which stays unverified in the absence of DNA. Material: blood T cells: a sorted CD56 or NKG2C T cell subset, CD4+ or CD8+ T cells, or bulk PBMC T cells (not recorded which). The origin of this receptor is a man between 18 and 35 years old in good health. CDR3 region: CASSFGGGGYNEQFF. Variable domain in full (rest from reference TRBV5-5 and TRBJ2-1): DAGVTQSPTHLIKTRGQQVTLRCSPISGHKSVSWYQQVLGQGPQFIFQYYEKEERGRGNFPDRFSARQFPNYSSELNVNALLLGDSALYLCASSFGGGGYNEQFFGPGTRLTVL.